The 11 T cell receptor beta chains given below trace back to one sample, sequenced in a study of blood T cell repertoires in COVID-19. The protocol was immunoSEQ multiplex PCR, while the TCRdb copy is restricted to in-frame clones and leaves out a portion. The sample yields hundreds of thousands of clones, around 82% seen once. The sample taken for sequencing was peripheral blood. The source is a woman aged 40 to 50 with active or convalescent COVID-19.

The rearrangement joins TRBV7-9 to TRBJ2-1, with 7 bases lining up with TRBD2. J was trimmed by 3 bases and V by 10 bases; bases with no gene match: 9. The germline V gene encodes CDR1 SEHNR and CDR2 FQNEAQ (reference sequence). CDR3 length: 14 residues. DNA for the CDR3: TGTGCCACCTGGGGAGGGGAAGGCTACAATGAGCAGTTCTTC. Translating gives CATWGGEGYNEQFF.

The J gene is TRBJ2-7, the V gene TRBV10-3; TRBD1 aligns across 8 bases. CDR1 and CDR2 (germline): ENHRY, SYGVKD. The CDR3 is 13 residues long. The trim removed 4 bases at V and 4 bases at J, leaving 3 bases unmatched. The CDR3 DNA reads as TGTGCCATCAGTGGGACAGGGTCGTACGAGCAGTACTTC. Its translation is CAISGTGSYEQYF.

The chain recombines TRBV4-2 with TRBJ1-2; D remains unclear. Per the germline V gene, CDR1 is LGHNA and CDR2 is YNFKEQ. The CDR3 is 17 residues long. Trimming cost V 0 bases and J 0 bases, with 14 bases left between them. The CDR3 region has the DNA TGTGCCAGCAGCCAAGATGTAGGGCGGGTTTCTAACTATGGCTACACCTTC. Translated, it gives CASSQDVGRVSNYGYTF.

As to this clone: At the DNA level, this CDR3 is encoded by other sequences in the same sample as well. V and J are TRBV24-1 and TRBJ2-3; unclear D gene. This CDR3 is built from 14 residues. V gave up 0 bases and J gave up 1 base, with 4 bases separating them. Germline CDR1 and CDR2: KGHDR and SFDVKD. The CDR3 region has the DNA TGTGCCACCAGTGATTTGGCGGGCACAGATACGCAGTATTTT. This sequence encodes CATSDLAGTDTQYF.

This rearrangement joins TRBV5-4 to TRBJ2-7; TRBD2 might be the D (6 bases). The CDR3 contains 15 residues. Germline V CDR1 and CDR2: SGHNT, YYREEE (reference sequence). Trimming removed 0 bases from V and 0 bases from J, with 10 bases in between. The CDR3 here is CASSLGGTTSYEQYF. Written as DNA, the CDR3 is TGTGCCAGCAGCTTGGGCGGGACGACCTCCTACGAGCAGTACTTC.

The gene calls are TRBV11-3 and TRBJ1-2; D perhaps matches TRBD1 (6 bases). Germline values: CDR1 SGHNT, CDR2 YENEEA. CDR3 length: 16 amino acids. The ends were cut back, 1 base at V and 3 bases at J, with 15 bases in the middle. The CDR3 DNA sequence: TGTGCCAGCAGCTTAGTGGGGGACAAAGAGGACTATGGCTACACCTTC. This gives the protein CASSLVGDKEDYGYTF.

The gene calls are TRBV7-9 and TRBJ1-2; 9 bases match TRBD1. With 4 bases clipped from V and 7 bases from J, the junction kept 10 bases outside the gene matches. Germline values: CDR1 SEHNR, CDR2 FQNEAQ (reference sequence). The CDR3 contains 15 residues. The CDR3 DNA reads as TGTGCCAGCAGCTGGGACCGGGACAGGGATGCTGGCTACACCTTC. Its protein is CASSWDRDRDAGYTF.

V is TRBV14 and J is TRBJ2-1; TRBD2 might be the D (5 bases). V gave up 4 bases and J gave up 8 bases, with 9 bases separating them. Germline lookup yields CDR1 SGHDN and CDR2 FVKESK. CDR3 length: 12 residues. The CDR3 sequence is CASSLWTDEQFF. The CDR3 coding sequence is TGTGCCAGCAGCCTCTGGACTGATGAGCAGTTCTTC.

The CDR3 DNA is TGTGCCAGCAGCCCAAAATGGGGGGGCAATCAGCCCCAGCATTTT. It yields the protein CASSPKWGGNQPQHF. V and J are TRBV7-2 and TRBJ1-5; weak D call: TRBD1 (5 bases). V dropped 5 bases and J dropped 2 bases, with 13 bases sitting between them. Germline values: CDR1 SGHTA, CDR2 FQGNSA. This CDR3 region has 15 residues. Variable domain in full (rest from reference TRBV7-2 and TRBJ1-5): GAGVSQSPSNKVTEKGKDVELRCDPISGHTALYWYRQSLGQGLEFLIYFQGNSAPDKSGLPSDRFSAERTGGSVSTLTIQRTQQEDSAVYLCASSPKWGGNQPQHFGDGTRLSIL.

The chain combines TRBV11-1 with TRBJ2-1, with D possibly TRBD2 on 6 matching bases. The CDR3 is 14 amino acids. Germline V CDR1 and CDR2: SGHAT, FQDESV (reference sequence). The germline V and J ends were trimmed by 2 bases and 6 bases, with 11 bases remaining between them. CDR3 amino acids: CASSLSGAANEQFF. The DNA for the CDR3 is TGTGCCAGCAGCTTATCGGGAGCGGCCAATGAGCAGTTCTTC.

The count of this clone is one. CDR3 sequence (DNA): TGTGCCAGCAGCCAATACCGAGACTCTGGAAACACCATATATTTT. Protein product: CASSQYRDSGNTIYF. The chain couples TRBV14 to TRBJ1-3; D is unresolved. The CDR3 has 15 amino acids. Germline CDR1 reads SGHDN; CDR2 reads FVKESK. Trimming shortened V by 2 bases and J by 0 bases, and 8 bases separated the two germline ends. Drawing the rest from reference TRBV14 and TRBJ1-3, the complete variable domain is EAGVTQFPSHSVIEKGQTVTLRCDPISGHDNLYWYRRVMGKEIKFLLHFVKESKQDESGMPNNRFLAERTGGTYSTLKVQPAELEDSGVYFCASSQYRDSGNTIYFGEGSWLTVV.